This T cell receptor beta chain was identified in a study of Graves' ophthalmopathy and Graves' hyperthyroidism (dated by TCRdb to the late 2010s). Context from the whole study: Peripheral blood was collected before any treatment was given, at the time of initial diagnosis. The study used signatures of the TCR beta repertoire to tell Graves' ophthalmopathy apart from Graves' hyperthyroidism and to predict which patients would progress to ophthalmopathy. In total, some 140 blood samples were TCR-sequenced: some 40 ophthalmopathy, some 75 hyperthyroidism and about 17 hyperthyroidism-to-ophthalmopathy patients. A discovery set of 95 to 100 patients (around 45 ophthalmopathy, some 58 stable hyperthyroidism) was enrolled to explore V-J signatures distinguishing ophthalmopathy from hyperthyroidism. An independent validation cohort was composed of roughly 18 hyperthyroidism patients and roughly 16 patients who later progressed from hyperthyroidism to ophthalmopathy. In over 5 hyperthyroidism patients, the T-cell repertoire of thyroid tissue was compared with the T-cell repertoire of blood. Following sampling, methimazole starting at 30 mg daily was administered to hyperthyroidism patients, and high-dose intravenous methylprednisolone was administered to ophthalmopathy patients.

This clonotype was seen only once. The antigen it recognizes is unknown. The junction differs from germline at one of its ends, possibly a read error. The ophthalmopathy patients had moderately to severely active disease, with a Clinical Activity Score of 3 or higher, a NOSPECS grade of 4 or higher, and a disease duration of less than 3 months. Anyone with other autoimmune diseases, uncontrolled infections, pregnancy or lactation was excluded from the study. Clinical symptoms, serum thyroxine, TRAb, thyroid ultrasound and orbital computed tomography formed the basis of the diagnosis. Using Ficoll-Paque density gradient centrifugation, PBMCs were isolated from roughly 9.2 ml of fresh peripheral blood. Total RNA was extracted using Trizol reagent, and RNA quality was checked on an Agilent 2100 Bioanalyzer. TCR beta CDR3 regions were amplified from RNA transcripts for repertoire sequencing. A first-round RT-PCR used HTBI primers with the Qiagen OneStep RT-PCR kit, followed by a second-round multiplex PCR, size selection and purification. Libraries were sequenced paired-end with 100 bp reads on an Illumina HiSeq2000. For the original study's pipeline: SOAPnuke was used for read processing, and reads with adapters, uncalled bases, a mean Phred below 15, or no exact constant-primer or identifier match were discarded. COPE v1.2.5 was used to merge the high-quality paired reads. Each unique nucleotide sequence was defined as a clonotype, and clonotypes were aligned to IMGT TRB V, D and J references with MiTCR v1.1. Only V-J combinations with frequency above 0.0001 were analysed, covering 99% to 99.2% of repertoires. For each V-J combination, a TCR clonal expansion and chaos score was defined as F50 clonal expansion divided by the chaos observed in the TCRdist matrix. Features were reduced by Welch's t-statistics and random forest to around 13 V-J combinations, which fed a naive Bayes classifier. The Morisita-Horn index was used to measure how similar the thyroid and blood repertoires were. TCRdb reprocessed the public reads (quality trimming at Q25 with fastp, clone calling with MiXCR) and kept in-frame beta chains. When rows share a CDR3 protein, they turn into one entry using the most common DNA and genes. These V and J calls derive from TCRdb rather than the authors' analysis. Across this sample there are hundreds of thousands of distinct CDR3 sequences, with over 40% seen only once. Of the sample, under 3.5% is held by the ten largest clones.

Results and caveats for the whole study, not just this receptor: In validation, the model predicted ophthalmopathy progression with 70.59% sensitivity and roughly 78% specificity; some 13 predicted patients were CT-confirmed with GO in a median of approximately six months. No statistical method was used to set the sample size in advance, and the investigators knew which group each participant was assigned to. In cross-validation, the 13-signature model distinguished ophthalmopathy from stable hyperthyroidism with approximately 88% sensitivity and nearly 82% specificity, and in the test set the corresponding values were around 78% and 73%. Most expanded thyroid clonotypes with a frequency above 0.001 also appeared in blood, which suggests that blood repertoires may reflect the immune response in the thyroid.

This TCR derives from an adult man with Graves' ophthalmopathy. Specimen: peripheral blood.

The CDR3 protein: CASSPWRGANVLTF. The bases read TGTGCCAGCAGCCCTTGGCGGGGGGCTAACGTCCTGACTTTC. The chain uses TRBV13 and TRBJ2-6; 8 bases in between match TRBD2. Based on the germline V gene (reference sequence), the CDR1 and CDR2 sequences are PRHDT and FYEKMQ. From cysteine to phenylalanine, the CDR3 is 14 amino acids long. The entry retains the CDR3 DNA only, 42 bases that are in frame from base 1. Here the CDR3 is joined to the reference TRBV13 and TRBJ2-6 genes, and the full variable domain is: AAGVIQSPRHLIKEKRETATLKCYPIPRHDTVYWYQQGPGQDPQFLISFYEKMQSDKGSIPDRFSAQQFSDYHSELNMSSLELGDSALYFCASSPWRGANVLTFGAGSRLTVL.